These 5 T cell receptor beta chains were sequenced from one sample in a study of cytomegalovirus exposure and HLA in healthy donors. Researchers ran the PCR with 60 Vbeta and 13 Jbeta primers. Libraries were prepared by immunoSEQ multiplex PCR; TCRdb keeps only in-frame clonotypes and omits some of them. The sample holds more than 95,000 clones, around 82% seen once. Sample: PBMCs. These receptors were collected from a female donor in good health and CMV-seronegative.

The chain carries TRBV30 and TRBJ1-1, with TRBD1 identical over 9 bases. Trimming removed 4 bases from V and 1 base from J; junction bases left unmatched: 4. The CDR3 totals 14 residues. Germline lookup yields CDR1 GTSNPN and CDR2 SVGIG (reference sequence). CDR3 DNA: TGTGCCTGGACCACGGGACAGGGGAACACTGAAGCTTTCTTT. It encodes CAWTTGQGNTEAFF.

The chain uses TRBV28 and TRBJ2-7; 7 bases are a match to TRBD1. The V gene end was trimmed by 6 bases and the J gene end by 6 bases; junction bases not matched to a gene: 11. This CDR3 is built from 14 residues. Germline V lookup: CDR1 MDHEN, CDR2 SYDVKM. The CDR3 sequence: CASRGQTPVGEQYF. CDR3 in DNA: TGTGCCAGCAGGGGACAGACCCCCGTAGGCGAGCAGTACTTC.

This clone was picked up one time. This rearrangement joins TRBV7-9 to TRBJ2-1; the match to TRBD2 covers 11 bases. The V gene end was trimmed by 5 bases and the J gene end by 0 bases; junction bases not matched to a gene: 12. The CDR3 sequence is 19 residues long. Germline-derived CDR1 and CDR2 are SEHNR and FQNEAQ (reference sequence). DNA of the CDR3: TGTGCCAGCAGCCCGTCGTTTAGCGGGGGGGAGAGCTCCTACAATGAGCAGTTCTTC. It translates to CASSPSFSGGESSYNEQFF.

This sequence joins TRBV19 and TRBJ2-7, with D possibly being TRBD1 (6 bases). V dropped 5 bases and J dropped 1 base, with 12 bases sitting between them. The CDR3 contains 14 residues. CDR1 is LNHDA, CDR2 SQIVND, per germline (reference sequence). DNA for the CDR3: TGTGCCAGTAGTCGCGACAGGCATTCCTACGAGCAGTACTTC. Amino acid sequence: CASSRDRHSYEQYF.

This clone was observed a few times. As DNA, the CDR3 is TGTGCCAGCAGTTTGAGCATGAACACTGAAGCTTTCTTT. This codes for CASSLSMNTEAFF. This sequence joins TRBV6-5 and TRBJ1-1; D call uncertain. This CDR3 contains 13 residues. Germline V gene lookup returns CDR1 MNHEY and CDR2 SVGAGI. The V end lost 4 bases, the J end lost 0 bases, and 6 bases lay between the germline ends.